Listed here is a single T cell receptor (beta chain). Its antigen remains unidentified. Regarding donors, all were healthy bone marrow donors. The study did not record CMV serostatus for this donor. PCR was performed using 60 Vbeta and 13 Jbeta primers. Sequenced by immunoSEQ multiplex PCR; TCRdb stores in-frame clones only, minus some. The sample shows under 200,000 clones, approximately 79% of them seen only once. This record comes from a study of cytomegalovirus exposure and HLA in healthy donors. Study-level results: Likely technical artifact: a cluster of highly shared sequence variants. Earlier results showed most TCR beta V segments being productive about 87% or about 30% of the time.

CDR3 size: 15 residues. The V gene's germline CDR1 is SGDLS and CDR2 YYNGEE. V lost 3 bases, J lost 3 bases, and 15 bases lay in between. The sample taken for sequencing was PBMCs. The clonotype was recovered from a human donor in good health. The V gene is TRBV9, the J gene TRBJ1-2, with D uncertain. The CDR3 DNA is TGTGCCAGCAGCGCGCCCACTGCCCTGGACTATGGCTACACCTTC. Amino acid sequence: CASSAPTALDYGYTF. Together with reference TRBV9 and TRBJ1-2, the CDR3 gives the full variable domain: DSGVTQTPKHLITATGQRVTLRCSPRSGDLSVYWYQQSLDQGLQFLIQYYNGEERAKGNILERFSAQQFPDLHSELNLSSLELGDSALYFCASSAPTALDYGYTFGSGTRLTVV.